The present T cell receptor beta chain was sequenced within a study of immune evolution from preneoplasia to lung adenocarcinoma. Across the whole study: HLA loss of heterozygosity: under 7.5% AIS, about 15% MIA, approximately 35% ADC, none AAH. Findings and caveats of the study: Top clone frequencies peaked in normal lung, apparently declining through invasive adenocarcinoma. Compared with EGFR-mutant or double wild-type lesions, KRAS-mutant nodules were more clonal.

Sequencing was performed with immunoSEQ multiplex PCR; in TCRdb, only in-frame clones are kept and a portion is missing. The data show about 4,800 clones, roughly 86% seen once. CDR3 length: 16 residues. The germline gives CDR1 SGHNT, CDR2 YYREEE (reference sequence). V shed 4 bases and J shed 4 bases, with 17 bases lying between them. Comments on this clone: The antigen is not known.

Patient tissue came from resections in Japan or China, 2014–2017. This clonotype was sampled from a person aged 65 to 85 with lung adenocarcinoma. V and J are TRBV5-4 and TRBJ2-2; D possibly corresponds to TRBD1 (5 bases). Sequenced input: FFPE lung adenocarcinoma in situ tissue. In DNA, the CDR3 is TGTGCCAGCAGCCTAGGACAACGAGCAGGCACCGGGGAGCTGTTTTTT. Protein: CASSLGQRAGTGELFF.